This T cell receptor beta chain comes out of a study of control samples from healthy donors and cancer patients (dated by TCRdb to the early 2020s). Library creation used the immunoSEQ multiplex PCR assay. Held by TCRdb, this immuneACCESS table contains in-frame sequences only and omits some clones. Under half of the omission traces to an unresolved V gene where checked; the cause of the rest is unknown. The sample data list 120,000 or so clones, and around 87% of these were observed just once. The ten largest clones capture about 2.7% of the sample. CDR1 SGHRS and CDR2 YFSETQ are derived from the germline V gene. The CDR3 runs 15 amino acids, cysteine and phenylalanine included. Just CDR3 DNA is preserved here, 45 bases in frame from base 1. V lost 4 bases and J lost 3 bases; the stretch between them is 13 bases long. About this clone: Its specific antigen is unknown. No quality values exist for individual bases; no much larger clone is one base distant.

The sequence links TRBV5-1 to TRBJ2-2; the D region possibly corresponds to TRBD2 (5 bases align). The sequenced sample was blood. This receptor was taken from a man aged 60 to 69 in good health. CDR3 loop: CASSGLNLYTGELFF. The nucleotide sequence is TGCGCCAGCAGCGGACTGAACCTATACACCGGGGAGCTGTTTTTT.